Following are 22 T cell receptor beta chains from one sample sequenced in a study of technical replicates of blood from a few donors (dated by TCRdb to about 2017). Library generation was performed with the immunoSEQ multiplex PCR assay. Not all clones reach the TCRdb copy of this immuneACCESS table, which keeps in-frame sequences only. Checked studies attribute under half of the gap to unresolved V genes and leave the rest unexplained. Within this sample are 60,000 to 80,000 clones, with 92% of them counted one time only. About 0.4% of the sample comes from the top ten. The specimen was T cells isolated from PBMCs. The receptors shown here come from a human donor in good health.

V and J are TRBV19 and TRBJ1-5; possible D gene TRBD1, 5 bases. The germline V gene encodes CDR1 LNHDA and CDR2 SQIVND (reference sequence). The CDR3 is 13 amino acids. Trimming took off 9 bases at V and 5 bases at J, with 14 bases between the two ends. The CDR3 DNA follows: TGTGCCAGCAACGGACAATGGGATCAGCCCCAGCATTTT. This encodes CASNGQWDQPQHF.

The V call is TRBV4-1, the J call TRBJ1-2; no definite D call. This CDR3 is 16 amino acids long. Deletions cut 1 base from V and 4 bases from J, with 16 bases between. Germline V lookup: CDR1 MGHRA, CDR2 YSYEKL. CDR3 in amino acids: CASSQGVQLEGYGYTF. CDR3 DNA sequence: TGCGCCAGCAGCCAAGGGGTTCAGCTCGAGGGCTATGGCTACACCTTC.

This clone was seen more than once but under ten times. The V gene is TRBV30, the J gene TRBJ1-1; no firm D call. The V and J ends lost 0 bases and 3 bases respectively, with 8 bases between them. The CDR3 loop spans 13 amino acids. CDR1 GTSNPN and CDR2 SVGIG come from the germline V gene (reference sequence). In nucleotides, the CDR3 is TGTGCCTGGAGTGTCTCGGGTCACACTGAAGCTTTCTTT. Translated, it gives CAWSVSGHTEAFF.

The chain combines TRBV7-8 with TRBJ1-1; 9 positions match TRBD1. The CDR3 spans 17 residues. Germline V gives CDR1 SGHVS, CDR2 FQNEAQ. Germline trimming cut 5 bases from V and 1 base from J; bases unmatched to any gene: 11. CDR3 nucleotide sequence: TGTGCCAGCAGCCCCCGGGACAGGGTATCTGGGAACACTGAAGCTTTCTTT. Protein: CASSPRDRVSGNTEAFF.

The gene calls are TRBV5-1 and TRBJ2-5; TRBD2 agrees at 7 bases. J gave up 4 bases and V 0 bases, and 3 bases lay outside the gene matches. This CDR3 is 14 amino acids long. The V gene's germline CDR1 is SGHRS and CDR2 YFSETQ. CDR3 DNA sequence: TGCGCCAGCAGCTTGGCGAGCGGGATAGAGACCCAGTACTTC. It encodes CASSLASGIETQYF.

The CDR3 spells CASSFRDRAEQYF. The CDR3 DNA reads as TGTGCCAGCAGCTTTAGGGACAGGGCCGAGCAGTACTTC. The rearrangement uses TRBV11-2 and TRBJ2-7, with 9 nucleotides matching TRBD1. The trim removed 3 bases at V and 6 bases at J, leaving 3 bases unmatched. Germline V CDR1 and CDR2: SGHAT, FQNNGV. The CDR3 consists of 13 residues.

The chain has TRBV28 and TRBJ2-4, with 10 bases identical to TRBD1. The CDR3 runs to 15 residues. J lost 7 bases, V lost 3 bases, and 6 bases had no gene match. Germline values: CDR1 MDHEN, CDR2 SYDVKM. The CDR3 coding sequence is TGTGCCAGCAGTTTGCCGGGGACAGGGGTTAACATTCAGTACTTC. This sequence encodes CASSLPGTGVNIQYF.

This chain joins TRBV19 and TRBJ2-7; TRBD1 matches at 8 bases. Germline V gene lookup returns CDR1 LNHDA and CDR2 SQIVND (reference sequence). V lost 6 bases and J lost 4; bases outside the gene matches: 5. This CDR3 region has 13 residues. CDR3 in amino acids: CASSPGQVYEQYF. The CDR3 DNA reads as TGTGCCAGTAGCCCGGGACAGGTTTACGAGCAGTACTTC.

The CDR3 coding sequence is TGTGCCGGCCAGACTAGCGGGGCCTACGAGCAGTACTTC. It codes for CAGQTSGAYEQYF. V is TRBV30 and J is TRBJ2-7, with 11 bases fitting TRBD2. The CDR3 runs to 13 residues. The V and J ends lost 8 bases and 2 bases, in that order; junction bases with no gene match: 5. Germline V gene sequence: CDR1 GTSNPN, CDR2 SVGIG (reference sequence).

The CDR3 coding sequence is TGTGCCAGCAGGGAGGGACGGAACTACGAGCAGTACTTC. It codes for CASREGRNYEQYF. The chain links TRBV6-1 to TRBJ2-7; D may be TRBD2 (6 bases). V was cut by 6 bases and J by 3 bases, with 12 bases left in between. The length of the CDR3 is 13 residues. CDR1 and CDR2 from the germline V gene are MNHNS and SASEGT.

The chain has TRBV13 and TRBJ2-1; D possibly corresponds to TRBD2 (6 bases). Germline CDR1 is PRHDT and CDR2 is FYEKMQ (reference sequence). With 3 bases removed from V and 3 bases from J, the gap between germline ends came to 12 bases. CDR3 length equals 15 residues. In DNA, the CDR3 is TGTGCCAGCAGCTTTGCGGGGATTGGCTACAATGAGCAGTTCTTC. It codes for CASSFAGIGYNEQFF. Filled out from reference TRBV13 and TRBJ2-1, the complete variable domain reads AAGVIQSPRHLIKEKRETATLKCYPIPRHDTVYWYQQGPGQDPQFLISFYEKMQSDKGSIPDRFSAQQFSDYHSELNMSSLELGDSALYFCASSFAGIGYNEQFFGPGTRLTVL.

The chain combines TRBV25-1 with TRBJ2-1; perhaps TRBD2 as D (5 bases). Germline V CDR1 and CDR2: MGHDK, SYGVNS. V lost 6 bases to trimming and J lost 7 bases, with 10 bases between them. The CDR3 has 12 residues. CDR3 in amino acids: CASSEPGNEQFF. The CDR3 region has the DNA TGTGCCAGCAGCGAGCCGGGAAATGAGCAGTTCTTC.

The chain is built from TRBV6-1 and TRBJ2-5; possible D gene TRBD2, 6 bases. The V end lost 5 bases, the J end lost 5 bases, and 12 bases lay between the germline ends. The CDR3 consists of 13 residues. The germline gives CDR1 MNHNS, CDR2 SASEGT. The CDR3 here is CASSPAGRETQYF. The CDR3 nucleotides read TGTGCCAGCAGTCCCGCAGGGAGGGAGACCCAGTACTTC.

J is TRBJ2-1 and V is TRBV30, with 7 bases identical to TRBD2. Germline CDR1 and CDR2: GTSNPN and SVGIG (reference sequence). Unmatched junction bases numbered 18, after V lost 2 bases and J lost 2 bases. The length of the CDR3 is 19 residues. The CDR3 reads CAWSYFRGDLATTYNEQFF. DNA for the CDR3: TGTGCCTGGAGTTATTTTCGGGGGGATTTAGCGACTACCTACAATGAGCAGTTCTTC.

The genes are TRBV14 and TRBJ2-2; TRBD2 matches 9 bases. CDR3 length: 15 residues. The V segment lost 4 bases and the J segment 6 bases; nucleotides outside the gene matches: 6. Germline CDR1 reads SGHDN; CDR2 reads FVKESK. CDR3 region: CASSPLAGAPGELFF. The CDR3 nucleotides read TGTGCCAGCAGCCCCTTAGCGGGAGCACCCGGGGAGCTGTTTTTT.

The CDR3 DNA sequence: TGTGCCAGCAGCGTAGTGGTGGGAGGGAGGGAGACCCAGTACTTC. Its protein is CASSVVVGGRETQYF. The rearrangement joins TRBV9 to TRBJ2-5; 7 nucleotides agree with TRBD2. In germline, CDR1 is SGDLS, CDR2 YYNGEE. V dropped 0 bases and J dropped 5; count of bases not matched to a gene: 7. This CDR3 contains 15 residues.

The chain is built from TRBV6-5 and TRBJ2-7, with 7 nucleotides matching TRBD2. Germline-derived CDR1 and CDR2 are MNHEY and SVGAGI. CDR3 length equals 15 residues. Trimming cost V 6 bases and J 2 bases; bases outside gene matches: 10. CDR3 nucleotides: TGTGCCAGCAGCCGCGGGCTAGCGGACACCTACGAGCAGTACTTC. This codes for CASSRGLADTYEQYF.

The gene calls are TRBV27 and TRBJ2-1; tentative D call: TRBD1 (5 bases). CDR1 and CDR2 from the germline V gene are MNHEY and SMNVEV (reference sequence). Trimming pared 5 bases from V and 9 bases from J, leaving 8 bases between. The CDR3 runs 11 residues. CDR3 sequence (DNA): TGTGCCAGCAGTGTGGGGCTTGAGCAGTTCTTC. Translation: CASSVGLEQFF.

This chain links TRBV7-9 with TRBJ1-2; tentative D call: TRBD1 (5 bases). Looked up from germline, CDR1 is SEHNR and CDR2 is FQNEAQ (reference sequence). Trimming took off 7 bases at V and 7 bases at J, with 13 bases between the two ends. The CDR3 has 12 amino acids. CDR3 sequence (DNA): TGTGCCAGCACCCCAGGGTGGGGTGGCTACACCTTC. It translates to CASTPGWGGYTF.

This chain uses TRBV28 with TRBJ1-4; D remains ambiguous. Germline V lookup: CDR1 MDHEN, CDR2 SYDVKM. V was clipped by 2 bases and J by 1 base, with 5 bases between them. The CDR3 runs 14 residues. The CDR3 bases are TGTGCCAGCAGTTTACTAAAAACTAATGAAAAACTGTTTTTT. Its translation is CASSLLKTNEKLFF.

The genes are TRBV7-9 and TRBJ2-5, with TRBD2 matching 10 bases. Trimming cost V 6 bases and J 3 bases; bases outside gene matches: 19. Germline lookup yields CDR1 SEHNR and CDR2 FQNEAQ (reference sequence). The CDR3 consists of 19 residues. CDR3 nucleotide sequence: TGTGCCAGCAGGCATCCAAGATTAAGGAGCGGGAGGGTCGAAGAGACCCAGTACTTC. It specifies CASRHPRLRSGRVEETQYF. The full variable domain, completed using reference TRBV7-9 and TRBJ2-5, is DTGVSQNPRHKITKRGQNVTFRCDPISEHNRLYWYRQTLGQGPEFLTYFQNEAQLEKSRLLSDRFSAERPKGSFSTLEIQRTEQGDSAMYLCASRHPRLRSGRVEETQYFGPGTRLLVL.

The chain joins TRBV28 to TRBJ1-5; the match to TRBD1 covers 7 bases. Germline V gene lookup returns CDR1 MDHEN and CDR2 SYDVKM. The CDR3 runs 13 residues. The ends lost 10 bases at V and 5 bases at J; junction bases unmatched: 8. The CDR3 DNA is TGTGCCACCTCTAACAGGGGTCATCAGCCCCAGCATTTT. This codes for CATSNRGHQPQHF.